Reported below is one T cell receptor (beta chain). Its antigen is not identified. The sample belongs to a study of T-cell memory formation after mild COVID-19. Study-wide points: CD4/CD8 balance characterized clones contracting day 15 to 85, and CD4+ skew characterized later expanders.

Deletions cut 0 bases from V and 2 bases from J, with 13 bases between. The CDR3 is 16 amino acids. Per the germline V gene, CDR1 is ENHRY and CDR2 is SYGVKD. A 5'RACE reaction primed in the constant segment made cDNA libraries of TCR alpha and TCR beta, and these carried sample barcodes and UMIs. Each CDR3 protein is one row after TCRdb ran MiXCR on the 5' RACE reads. The sample includes roughly 170,000 distinct CDR3 sequences, roughly 18% of them seen just once. The sequence came from a man aged 18 to 29 who had mild COVID-19 (a few samples of this study predate the infection). Cell type and time point are not known. The sequenced material came from PBMCs or a T cell subset sorted from them (not recorded which). The chain uses TRBV10-3 and TRBJ2-5, with no clear D. In nucleotides, the CDR3 is TGTGCCATCAGTGAGTCAACGTGGCAGGCACAAGAGACCCAGTACTTC. As protein: CAISESTWQAQETQYF.